The 23 T cell receptor beta chains in this list originate from one sample, sequenced in a study of HIV-infected patients and healthy controls. Alpha and beta constant-region primers primed reverse transcription of about 470 ng RNA. Alpha and beta chain libraries were made separately by chain-specific third strand synthesis with multiplexing indices. TCRdb passed the 5' RACE reads through MiXCR, listing each CDR3 protein once. The table records roughly 6,600 distinct CDR3 sequences, 8% to 13% of them present only once. Roughly three months, about 14 weeks, into antiretroviral therapy, follow-up blood was collected. Whole blood was used without fractionation, so all unsorted peripheral T cells were included. The specimen was blood, collected during antiretroviral therapy. These receptors all stem from an adult with HIV infection.

By its share, this clonotype is medium-sized (0.01 to 0.1%). The chain couples TRBV3-1 to TRBJ1-5; D gene ambiguous. Trimming left V 0 bases short and J 9 bases short, with 15 bases between. Germline values: CDR1 LGHDT, CDR2 YNNKEL (reference sequence). This CDR3 region has 15 residues. CDR3 coding DNA: TGTGCCAGCAGCCAAGATCGTGTCAGGCCGGTGCCCCAGCATTTT. Its protein is CASSQDRVRPVPQHF.

This clonotype is categorized as medium-sized. The J gene is TRBJ1-3, the V gene TRBV10-3; maybe TRBD1 (5 bases). Germline V gene data show CDR1 as ENHRY and CDR2 as SYGVKD. This CDR3 has 17 amino acids. V was shortened by 3 bases and J by 1 base, with 16 bases between the two germline ends. CDR3 nucleotide sequence: TGTGCCATCAGTGAAGAGCCCAAGGGACTTTCTGGAAACACCATATATTTT. This gives the protein CAISEEPKGLSGNTIYF.

The chain recombines TRBV3-1 with TRBJ1-5, with no clear D. This CDR3 spans 15 amino acids. The germline V gene has CDR1 LGHDT and CDR2 YNNKEL (reference sequence). Trimming left V 3 bases short and J 4 bases short, with 13 bases between. CDR3 DNA sequence: TGTGCCAGCAGCCATTCCACAACTCAAAATCAGCCCCAGCATTTT. Residues: CASSHSTTQNQPQHF.

This clonotype is medium-sized (0.01 to 0.1%). V is TRBV12-3 or TRBV12-4 and J is TRBJ2-2; 8 nucleotides agree with TRBD1. The CDR3 contains 14 residues. Unmatched junction bases numbered 2, after V lost 4 bases and J lost 4 bases. Here the CDR3 DNA reads TGTGCCAGCAGTTCGACAGGGGCCACCGGGGAGCTGTTTTTT. Its protein is CASSSTGATGELFF.

By share, this clonotype counts as medium-sized (0.01 to 0.1%). The rearrangement uses TRBV7-2 and TRBJ2-3; no clear D gene. CDR3 length: 15 residues. Germline CDR1 is SGHTA and CDR2 is FQGNSA. Trimming shortened V by 5 bases and J by 0 bases, and 12 bases separated the two germline ends. The DNA of the CDR3 is TGTGCCAGCAGCCCCACGACGAGAAGCACAGATACGCAGTATTTT. This encodes CASSPTTRSTDTQYF.

The V gene is TRBV5-1, the J gene TRBJ2-1; possible D gene TRBD2, 7 bases. The germline gives CDR1 SGHRS, CDR2 YFSETQ. The CDR3 covers 14 residues. V lost 2 bases to trimming and J lost 5 bases, with 11 bases between them. Here the CDR3 reads CASSFGGLDNEQFF. As DNA, the CDR3 is TGCGCCAGCAGCTTCGGGGGGCTGGACAATGAGCAGTTCTTC.

This clonotype was seen ten or more times. The CDR3 region is CASSPQRGETQYF. CDR3 in DNA: TGTGCCAGTAGCCCTCAACGGGGAGAGACCCAGTACTTC. The chain couples TRBV19 to TRBJ2-5; perhaps TRBD2 as D (5 bases). V was pared by 6 bases and J by 4 bases, with 12 bases between. Germline assignment: CDR1 LNHDA and CDR2 SQIVND (reference sequence). This CDR3 is 13 amino acids long.

This clonotype is labeled medium-sized. DNA of the CDR3: TGCAGTGCTAGCCCTATAGACTACACAGATACGCAGTATTTT. Protein product: CSASPIDYTDTQYF. The chain employs TRBV20-1 and TRBJ2-3; TRBD2 is a possible D gene (5 bases). Trimming shortened V by 3 bases and J by 2 bases, and 12 bases separated the two germline ends. Germline V gives CDR1 DFQATT, CDR2 SNEGSKA (reference sequence). The CDR3 sequence is 14 residues long.

The chain uses TRBV11-1 and TRBJ2-7, with D possibly TRBD1 on 5 matching bases. Germline CDR1 and CDR2: SGHAT and FQDESV (reference sequence). CDR3 length: 14 amino acids. V was cut by 1 base and J by 0 bases, with 7 bases left in between. The CDR3 DNA reads TGTGCCAGCAGCTTAGGGGGCAGCTCCTACGAGCAGTACTTC. Translated: CASSLGGSSYEQYF. Together with reference TRBV11-1 and TRBJ2-7, the CDR3 gives the full variable domain: EAEVAQSPRYKITEKSQAVAFWCDPISGHATLYWYRQILGQGPELLVQFQDESVVDDSQLPKDRFSAERLKGVDSTLKIQPAELGDSAMYLCASSLGGSSYEQYFGPGTRLTVT.

This clonotype is medium-sized in the sample. The chain links TRBV4-2 to TRBJ2-1, with a possible D match to TRBD1 (5 bases). The germline V gene has CDR1 LGHNA and CDR2 YNFKEQ. There are 17 residues in the CDR3. Trimming pared 1 base from V and 3 bases from J, leaving 16 bases between. This CDR3 reads CASSQGGTARDYNEQFF. In nucleotides, the CDR3 is TGTGCCAGCAGCCAAGGGGGCACTGCTAGGGACTACAATGAGCAGTTCTTC.

This clonotype has a count of ten or more. V usage is TRBV7-2 and J usage is TRBJ2-3, with 10 bases identical to TRBD2. CDR3 size: 17 residues. Trimming at V came to 3 bases and at J to 3 bases, leaving 9 bases not matched to a gene. Germline V gives CDR1 SGHTA, CDR2 FQGNSA. The CDR3 region is CASSFSPLAGATDTQYF. DNA of the CDR3: TGTGCCAGCAGCTTCTCCCCCCTAGCGGGGGCGACAGATACGCAGTATTTT.

In its sample, this clonotype was seen many times. The chain is built from TRBV4-1 and TRBJ1-1; TRBD1 aligns across 8 bases. Germline V gives CDR1 MGHRA, CDR2 YSYEKL. The CDR3 is made up of 15 amino acids. The V gene end was trimmed by 4 bases and the J gene end by 5 bases; junction bases not matched to a gene: 9. CDR3 loop: CASSRPDRDWTEAFF. In DNA form, the CDR3 reads TGCGCCAGCAGCCGCCCGGACAGGGATTGGACTGAAGCTTTCTTT.

The chain carries TRBV5-5 and TRBJ2-2; 7 positions agree with TRBD2. Germline lookup yields CDR1 SGHKS and CDR2 YYEKEE (reference sequence). The CDR3 contains 18 residues. V gave up 2 bases and J gave up 0 bases; unmatched junction bases: 10. The CDR3 sequence is CASSFMGRDYANTGELFF. CDR3 nucleotide sequence: TGTGCCAGCAGCTTCATGGGTCGGGACTACGCGAACACCGGGGAGCTGTTTTTT.

In its sample, this clonotype ranks as medium-sized. The genes are TRBV6-5 and TRBJ1-1; 7 bases align to TRBD1. The CDR3 is made up of 16 amino acids. Germline V lookup: CDR1 MNHEY, CDR2 SVGAGI. V gave up 0 bases and J gave up 5 bases; unmatched junction bases: 9. The CDR3 coding sequence is TGTGCCAGCAGTTACTCTCGGACAGGATTGCGTACTGAAGCTTTCTTT. Residues: CASSYSRTGLRTEAFF.

The V gene is TRBV7-9, the J gene TRBJ2-1; 8 bases line up with TRBD2. This CDR3 region has 15 residues. V lost 1 base to trimming and J lost 10 bases; unmatched junction nucleotides: 9. The germline V gene has CDR1 SEHNR and CDR2 FQNEAQ (reference sequence). For the CDR3, the DNA is TGTGCCAGCAGCTTAGTGGCCGGGGGGGCCGGGGAGCAGTTCTTC. Translated: CASSLVAGGAGEQFF.

This chain joins TRBV2 and TRBJ2-2, with D possibly matching TRBD2 (6 bases). The CDR3 has 15 amino acids. Germline CDR1 SNHLY, CDR2 FYNNEI. Trimming took 7 bases from V and 1 from J, leaving 13 bases between them. CDR3 nucleotides: TGTGCCAGCAAGGCTTGGGGAGGGAACACCGGGGAGCTGTTTTTT. Translating it yields CASKAWGGNTGELFF.

This clonotype rates as medium-sized. The chain joins TRBV4-2 to TRBJ1-1, with D unresolved. The CDR3 extends over 18 amino acids. Per the germline V gene, CDR1 is LGHNA and CDR2 is YNFKEQ. The ends were cut back, 3 bases at V and 0 bases at J, with 20 bases in the middle. The CDR3: CASSHPRPGGGMNTEAFF. CDR3 coding DNA: TGTGCCAGCAGCCACCCCCGTCCGGGAGGCGGGATGAACACTGAAGCTTTCTTT.

This clonotype has a handful of counts. This rearrangement joins TRBV2 to TRBJ2-6, with TRBD1 matching 7 bases. The CDR3 consists of 13 residues. The V and J ends lost 9 bases and 2 bases, in that order; junction bases with no gene match: 1. CDR1 and CDR2 (germline): SNHLY, FYNNEI. The CDR3 DNA sequence: TGTGCCAGTGGACAGGCTGGGGCCAACGTCCTGACTTTC. Amino acid sequence: CASGQAGANVLTF.

This clonotype was found a few times. This chain connects TRBV5-1 to TRBJ1-1; TRBD1 agrees at 8 bases. The germline V gene has CDR1 SGHRS and CDR2 YFSETQ. CDR3 length: 14 amino acids. The V segment lost 2 bases and the J segment 2 bases; nucleotides outside the gene matches: 2. The CDR3 protein is CASSFTGGNTEAFF. CDR3 DNA sequence: TGCGCCAGCAGCTTTACAGGGGGTAACACTGAAGCTTTCTTT.

This clonotype was observed at least ten times. The chain links TRBV14 to TRBJ2-7; a possible D gene is TRBD2 (5 bases). CDR3 size: 13 residues. The V and J ends lost 4 bases and 7 bases respectively, with 14 bases between them. Germline V lookup: CDR1 SGHDN, CDR2 FVKESK. CDR3 nucleotides: TGTGCCAGCAGCCCAGGAAGGACGGGGGAGCAGTACTTC. Protein sequence: CASSPGRTGEQYF.

By frequency in the sample, this clonotype is large. This chain connects TRBV29-1 to TRBJ2-7, with 7 bases that match TRBD2. CDR3 size: 13 residues. The germline V gene has CDR1 SQVTM and CDR2 ANQGSEA. Losses at the gene ends were 3 bases for V and 4 bases for J; bases not matched to a gene: 6. As DNA, the CDR3 is TGCAGCGTTGAGGGAGGGACCTTTTACGAGCAGTACTTC. As protein: CSVEGGTFYEQYF.

This clonotype occurred many times. The rearrangement links TRBV6-5 to TRBJ1-5; D might be TRBD1 (6 bases). From germline, CDR1 is MNHEY and CDR2 SVGAGI. Trimming left V 6 bases short and J 1 base short, with 13 bases between. This CDR3 contains 15 residues. CDR3 region: CASRGGGGSNQPQHF. The DNA for the CDR3 is TGTGCCAGCAGAGGGGGGGGGGGGAGCAATCAGCCCCAGCATTTT.

This clonotype is termed medium-sized. The V gene is TRBV4-2, the J gene TRBJ1-2; no clear D. CDR3 size: 14 residues. In germline, CDR1 is LGHNA, CDR2 YNFKEQ. V was trimmed by 0 bases and J by 1 base, leaving 6 bases between them. The CDR3 DNA reads as TGTGCCAGCAGCCAAGAGAGGGTTAACTATGGCTACACCTTC. Residues: CASSQERVNYGYTF.